The 9 T cell receptor beta chains given below trace back to one sample, sequenced in a study of blood T cells in healthy people across ages (dated by TCRdb to between 2015 and 2017). Library prep was done by 5' RACE. Sequencing relied on an Illumina HiSeq 2500. A second PCR of roughly 7 to 12 cycles was run with a J-beta primer mix and a sample-barcoded 5' primer. Using fastp at Q25 and MiXCR, TCRdb reprocessed the public reads and kept productive beta chains. Entries that share a CDR3 protein sequence are merged under the most common genes and DNA. The sample contains 850,000 to 1,000,000 distinct CDR3 sequences, around 46% of them found a single time. Together, the top ten hold roughly 13% of the sample. What was sequenced was blood. The receptors derive from a man younger than 40 in good health.

The table lists this clonotype with a count of one. The chain is built from TRBV20-1 and TRBJ2-5, with D possibly being TRBD1 (5 bases). Germline CDR1 is DFQATT and CDR2 is SNEGSKA (reference sequence). The CDR3 length is 14 residues. Written as DNA, the CDR3 is TGCAGCGGGTTGGGGCGAAATCTACGGGAGACCCAGTACTTC. Residues: CSGLGRNLRETQYF.

The chain couples TRBV10-3 to TRBJ2-3, with D possibly being TRBD1 (5 bases). CDR3 length equals 15 residues. From germline, CDR1 is ENHRY and CDR2 SYGVKD. The V gene lost 4 bases and the J gene lost 0 bases, with 11 bases spanning the gap. CDR3 bases: TGTGCCATCAGTGGGGCAGGGTCTAGCACAGATACGCAGTATTTT. Translated: CAISGAGSSTDTQYF.

There are a few counts of this clonotype. The genes are TRBV7-8 and TRBJ2-1; D not resolved. Germline V gene sequence: CDR1 SGHVS, CDR2 FQNEAQ. The CDR3 has 13 residues. The V and J ends lost 5 bases and 10 bases respectively, with 15 bases between them. The CDR3 DNA is TGTGCCAGCAGCCTTAGGGTGGTGCGGGAGCAGTTCTTC. Its translation is CASSLRVVREQFF.

This chain joins TRBV13 and TRBJ1-6; D remains ambiguous. CDR1 is PRHDT, CDR2 FYEKMQ, per germline (reference sequence). Deletions cut 4 bases from V and 14 bases from J, with 12 bases between. The CDR3 covers 12 residues. CDR3 coding DNA: TGTGCCAGCAGCTCGACACGTAAAACCCTCCACTTT. This sequence encodes CASSSTRKTLHF.

This clonotype was picked up a small number of times. The chain joins TRBV10-3 to TRBJ2-7, with 10 positions matching TRBD2. J lost 4 bases, V lost 6 bases, and 12 bases had no gene match. The CDR3 has 16 amino acids. Germline CDR1 is ENHRY and CDR2 is SYGVKD. The CDR3 protein is CAISRAAAGGLYEQYF. CDR3 nucleotide sequence: TGTGCCATCAGCCGAGCAGCAGCGGGGGGGCTATACGAGCAGTACTTC.

The chain's CDR3 is CASSLDRLSPGGTFF. The CDR3 nucleotides are TGTGCCAGCAGCTTAGATCGCTTATCTCCGGGGGGAACTTTCTTT. The chain combines TRBV7-2 with TRBJ1-1, with a tentative D call TRBD1 (5 bases). The CDR3 spans 15 residues. The ends were cut back, 1 base at V and 12 bases at J, with 21 bases in the middle. The germline V gene has CDR1 SGHTA and CDR2 FQGNSA.

The chain uses TRBV11-2 and TRBJ2-3, with no clear D. The V gene lost 5 bases and the J gene lost 4 bases, with 19 bases spanning the gap. CDR3 length: 16 residues. CDR1 and CDR2 (germline): SGHAT, FQNNGV. Here the CDR3 reads CASSPDPGPRADTQYF. The DNA of the CDR3 is TGTGCCAGCAGCCCCGATCCGGGCCCCCGGGCAGATACGCAGTATTTT.

This clonotype appeared a few times. J is TRBJ2-7 and V is TRBV3-1; tentative D call: TRBD2 (6 bases). Trimming took 0 bases from V and 6 from J, leaving 15 bases between them. The CDR3 has 15 amino acids. Germline CDR1 LGHDT, CDR2 YNNKEL (reference sequence). Here the CDR3 reads CASSQEGLLAAEQYF. The CDR3 DNA follows: TGTGCCAGCAGCCAAGAAGGCCTATTAGCGGCCGAGCAGTACTTC.

The V gene is TRBV6-5, the J gene TRBJ1-1; 9 nucleotides line up with TRBD1. V shed 0 bases, J shed 3 bases, and the junction held 8 bases outside the gene matches. The CDR3 extends over 17 amino acids. Germline V lookup: CDR1 MNHEY, CDR2 SVGAGI. The CDR3 here is CASSYSLDRGVHTEAFF. CDR3 coding DNA: TGTGCCAGCAGTTACTCGTTGGACAGGGGTGTACACACTGAAGCTTTCTTT.